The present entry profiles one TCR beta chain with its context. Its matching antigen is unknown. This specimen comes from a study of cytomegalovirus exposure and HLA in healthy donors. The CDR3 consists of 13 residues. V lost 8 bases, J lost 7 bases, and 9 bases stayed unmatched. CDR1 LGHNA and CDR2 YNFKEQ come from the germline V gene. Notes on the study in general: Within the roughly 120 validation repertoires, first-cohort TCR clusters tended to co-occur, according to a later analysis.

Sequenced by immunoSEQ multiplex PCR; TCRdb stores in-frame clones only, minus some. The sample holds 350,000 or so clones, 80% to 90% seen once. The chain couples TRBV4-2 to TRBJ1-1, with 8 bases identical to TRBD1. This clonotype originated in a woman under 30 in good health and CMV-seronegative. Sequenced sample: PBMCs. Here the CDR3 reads CASLRTGGGEAFF. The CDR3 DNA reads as TGTGCCAGCCTTAGAACAGGGGGAGGTGAAGCTTTCTTT.